This T cell receptor beta chain was retrieved from a study of cytomegalovirus exposure and HLA in healthy donors. General study findings and limits: Earlier analysis looked at TCR beta V segments, and most were productive about 87% or about 30% of the time. In a later analysis, V- and J-gene trimming of beta chains associated with a DCLRE1C missense variant, replicated independently.

Note on this clone: Its specificity is not known.

The CDR3 consists of 14 residues. Trimming removed 0 bases from V and 6 bases from J, with 12 bases in between. CDR1 and CDR2 from the germline V gene are GTSNPN and SVGIG (reference sequence). Use of 60 Vbeta and 13 Jbeta primers characterized the PCR. Clones were read by immunoSEQ multiplex PCR, and TCRdb kept only the in-frame ones, dropping some. In the table there are some 190,000 clones, more than 60% of which are singletons. The receptor was derived from a man aged 18 to 30 in good health and CMV-seronegative. Sequences were obtained from PBMCs. This chain links TRBV30 with TRBJ1-5; possible D gene TRBD1, 5 bases. CDR3 amino acids: CAWSVGGASQPQHF. The CDR3 region has the DNA TGTGCCTGGAGTGTGGGTGGGGCGAGTCAGCCCCAGCATTTT. Looking up the rest from reference TRBV30 and TRBJ1-5 gives the full variable domain: SQTIHQWPATLVQPVGSPLSLECTVEGTSNPNLYWYRQAAGRGLQLLFYSVGIGQISSEVPQNLSASRPQDRQFILSSKKLLLSDSGFYLCAWSVGGASQPQHFGDGTRLSIL.